The 25 T cell receptor beta chains reported below all come from one sample, sequenced in a study of T cells in Graves' hyperthyroidism and ophthalmopathy. The TCR beta CDR3 regions underwent amplification using RNA transcripts as the source. The TCR CDR3 first-round RT-PCR relied on the HTBI primer set. MiXCR, run by TCRdb on the multiplex PCR reads, gives a single entry per CDR3 protein. The data show about 600,000 distinct CDR3 sequences, with about 14% seen just once and roughly an eighth held by the top ten. Sequencing was carried out using blood. The receptors derive from a woman in her fifties or sixties with Graves' ophthalmopathy.

This clonotype was recorded at least ten times. The chain recombines TRBV4-3 with TRBJ1-1, with a weak D call TRBD1 (6 bases). Germline V CDR1 and CDR2: LGHNA, YSLEER. This CDR3 has 13 amino acids. V was cut by 0 bases and J by 8 bases, with 10 bases left in between. The CDR3, as DNA: TGCGCCAGCAGCCAAGATCAGGGGAGGGAAGCTTTCTTT. This gives the protein CASSQDQGREAFF.

About this clonotype: One base away lies a much larger clone, so this may be a sequencing read error. This likely comes from a read error, as the CDR3 has no conserved phenylalanine or tryptophan at its end. The chain has TRBV7-9 and TRBJ1-1, with 7 nucleotides matching TRBD1. Germline V gives CDR1 SEHNR, CDR2 FQNEAQ (reference sequence). The V and J ends lost 3 bases and 1 base, in that order; junction bases with no gene match: 5. The CDR3 extends over 15 amino acids. The CDR3 loop is CASSLGQPRNTEAFS. CDR3 nucleotides: TGTGCCAGCAGCTTGGGACAGCCAAGGAACACTGAAGCTTTCTCT.

This clonotype appeared a few times. The gene calls are TRBV9 and TRBJ2-1; the D is unclear. Trimming left V 0 bases short and J 8 bases short, with 6 bases between. Germline V gives CDR1 SGDLS, CDR2 YYNGEE. This CDR3 is 12 amino acids long. For the CDR3, the DNA is TGTGCCAGCAGCGTAGCTATCGATGAGCAGTTCTTC. This encodes CASSVAIDEQFF.

The chain recombines TRBV7-2 with TRBJ1-1; D gene ambiguous. Germline lookup yields CDR1 SGHTA and CDR2 FQGNSA. The CDR3 length is 14 residues. V lost 1 base and J 3 bases, leaving 9 bases between the germline ends. The CDR3 reads CASSLVAGYTEAFF. CDR3 coding DNA: TGTGCCAGCAGCTTAGTTGCGGGATACACTGAAGCTTTCTTT. Full variable domain (missing parts from reference TRBV7-2 and TRBJ1-1): GAGVSQSPSNKVTEKGKDVELRCDPISGHTALYWYRQSLGQGLEFLIYFQGNSAPDKSGLPSDRFSAERTGGSVSTLTIQRTQQEDSAVYLCASSLVAGYTEAFFGQGTRLTVV.

This clonotype was seen ten or more times. J is TRBJ2-1 and V is TRBV28, with unresolved D. This CDR3 is built from 14 residues. Germline loops: CDR1 MDHEN, CDR2 SYDVKM. With 3 bases removed from V and 6 bases from J, the gap between germline ends came to 12 bases. The CDR3 here is CASSFTFLGNEQFF. In DNA form, the CDR3 reads TGTGCCAGCAGTTTCACGTTTCTGGGCAATGAGCAGTTCTTC.

The chain combines TRBV12-3 or TRBV12-4 with TRBJ2-2; 8 bases are a match to TRBD1. The CDR3 is 14 residues long. V lost 8 bases to trimming and J lost 4 bases; unmatched junction nucleotides: 6. The DNA for the CDR3 is TGTGCCAGCCAACCCGGGACAGGCACCGGGGAGCTGTTTTTT. Amino acids: CASQPGTGTGELFF.

This clonotype showed up many times. The chain couples TRBV18 to TRBJ2-7; D uncertain. V lost 3 bases to trimming and J lost 2 bases, with 11 bases between them. Germline assignment: CDR1 KGHSH and CDR2 LQKENI. The CDR3 is 14 residues long. CDR3 DNA: TGTGCCAGCTCACCGAAACAGAAAACCTACGAGCAGTACTTC. Translated, it gives CASSPKQKTYEQYF.

This clonotype was picked up many times. This chain uses TRBV5-1 with TRBJ2-5; D tentatively fits TRBD1 or TRBD2 (7 bases each). V lost 4 bases and J lost 3, with 13 bases in between. This CDR3 contains 14 residues. Germline loops: CDR1 SGHRS, CDR2 YFSETQ. CDR3 nucleotide sequence: TGCGCCAGCAGCATACAGGGGAGGGAAGAGACCCAGTACTTC. This encodes CASSIQGREETQYF.

This clonotype was counted a few times. The chain employs TRBV19 and TRBJ2-2; 12 nucleotides line up with TRBD2. Germline assignment: CDR1 LNHDA and CDR2 SQIVND (reference sequence). The CDR3 has 20 residues. V lost 4 bases and J lost 0; bases outside the gene matches: 12. In nucleotides, the CDR3 is TGTGCCAGTAGTACTCCGATCCCGCCTAGCGGGAGGGCGAACACCGGGGAGCTGTTTTTT. It yields the protein CASSTPIPPSGRANTGELFF. The full variable domain, with the rest looked up from reference TRBV19 and TRBJ2-2, is DGGITQSPKYLFRKEGQNVTLSCEQNLNHDAMYWYRQDPGQGLRLIYYSQIVNDFQKGDIAEGYSVSREKKESFPLTVTSAQKNPTAFYLCASSTPIPPSGRANTGELFFGEGSRLTVL.

Note on this clonotype: With a much larger clone just one base away, this may be a read error. The J gene is TRBJ2-3, the V gene TRBV7-3; 11 bases are a match to TRBD2. This CDR3 is 16 amino acids long. The V gene's germline CDR1 is SGHTA and CDR2 FQGTGA. For the CDR3, the DNA is TGTGCCTGCAGCCTTGGGACTAGCGGCCCTACAGATACGCAGTATTTT. Amino acid sequence: CACSLGTSGPTDTQYF.

The table lists this clonotype with many counts. The chain uses TRBV6-2 or TRBV6-3 and TRBJ2-1; 7 bases line up with TRBD2. CDR3 size: 19 residues. Unmatched junction bases numbered 18, after V lost 1 base and J lost 6 bases. CDR1 and CDR2 (germline): MNHEY, SVGEGT. CDR3 in DNA: TGTGCCAGCAGTTACTACATTTTCCTAAGCGGGATTCCCATCAATGAGCAGTTCTTC. Its protein product is CASSYYIFLSGIPINEQFF.

This clonotype was found many times. The chain uses TRBV5-5 and TRBJ1-2, with D maybe TRBD1 (5 bases). This CDR3 comprises 13 residues. Germline V gene data show CDR1 as SGHKS and CDR2 as YYEKEE (reference sequence). V lost 0 bases and J 7 bases, leaving 10 bases between the germline ends. The CDR3 DNA reads TGTGCCAGCAGCTTGGACAGGCTGGTTGGCTACACCTTC. Residues: CASSLDRLVGYTF.

This chain links TRBV4-1 with TRBJ1-3; D is undetermined. CDR3 length equals 15 residues. V lost 3 bases, J lost 0 bases, and 9 bases lay in between. Germline CDR1 and CDR2: MGHRA and YSYEKL. CDR3 DNA sequence: TGCGCCAGCAGCCACGGAATCAACTCTGGAAACACCATATATTTT. Its translation is CASSHGINSGNTIYF.

Only a few counts were recorded for this clonotype. The V gene is TRBV7-9, the J gene TRBJ2-1, with no clear D. Trimming removed 5 bases at V and 9 bases at J, with 14 bases between. This CDR3 has 13 amino acids. Germline V lookup: CDR1 SEHNR, CDR2 FQNEAQ (reference sequence). For the CDR3, the DNA is TGTGCCAGCAGCGCCCCCTCAGCGAGTGAGCAGTTCTTC. Protein product: CASSAPSASEQFF. Variable domain in full (rest from reference TRBV7-9 and TRBJ2-1): DTGVSQNPRHKITKRGQNVTFRCDPISEHNRLYWYRQTLGQGPEFLTYFQNEAQLEKSRLLSDRFSAERPKGSFSTLEIQRTEQGDSAMYLCASSAPSASEQFFGPGTRLTVL.

About this clonotype: A clone one base away is much larger, so this may be a read error. V and J are TRBV5-6 and TRBJ2-1; D not resolved. Between the trimmed V and J ends, which lost 4 bases and 5 bases, there was a span of 4 bases. Germline-derived CDR1 and CDR2 are SGHDT and YYEEEE. The CDR3 is made up of 11 amino acids. CDR3 region: CASSDDNEQFF. CDR3 sequence (DNA): TGTGCCAGCAGCGATGACAATGAGCAGTTCTTC.

At least ten counts were recorded for this clonotype. The chain recombines TRBV29-1 with TRBJ1-5; the match to TRBD1 covers 8 bases. The junction had 14 bases not matched to a gene; V was cut back by 7 bases and J by 0 bases. Germline CDR1 SQVTM, CDR2 ANQGSEA. This CDR3 contains 17 residues. The CDR3 loop is CSGPGTGNRYSNQPQHF. CDR3 in DNA: TGCAGCGGGCCAGGGACAGGAAATCGTTATAGCAATCAGCCCCAGCATTTT. Complete variable domain (other parts from reference TRBV29-1 and TRBJ1-5): SAVISQKPSRDICQRGTSLTIQCQVDSQVTMMFWYRQQPGQSLTLIATANQGSEATYESGFVIDKFPISRPNLTFSTLTVSNMSPEDSSIYLCSGPGTGNRYSNQPQHFGDGTRLSIL.

The chain joins TRBV29-1 to TRBJ2-1, with TRBD1 matching over 7 bases. CDR1 is SQVTM, CDR2 ANQGSEA, per germline. This CDR3 comprises 14 residues. After removal of 5 bases from V and 7 bases from J, the junction contained 11 bases not matched to a gene. CDR3 DNA sequence: TGCAGCGTTTTCCGGGACAGAAGGGATAATGAGCAGTTCTTC. Translation gives CSVFRDRRDNEQFF.

J is TRBJ1-3 and V is TRBV3-1; tentatively, D is TRBD1 (6 bases). The ends were cut back, 1 base at V and 0 bases at J, with 22 bases in the middle. This CDR3 region has 20 residues. Per the germline V gene, CDR1 is LGHDT and CDR2 is YNNKEL (reference sequence). CDR3 nucleotide sequence: TGTGCCAGCAGCCAAGTTGTCCGGGACAAGGAATGGGGCTCTGGAAACACCATATATTTT. Its protein product is CASSQVVRDKEWGSGNTIYF.

The rearrangement joins TRBV20-1 to TRBJ2-3; TRBD2 aligns across 8 bases. Germline CDR1 reads DFQATT; CDR2 reads SNEGSKA (reference sequence). V lost 0 bases to trimming and J lost 0 bases; unmatched junction nucleotides: 14. This CDR3 spans 19 amino acids. The DNA for the CDR3 is TGCAGTGCTAGAGATACAATCTGGGCGGGAGGACCTAGCACAGATACGCAGTATTTT. Translated: CSARDTIWAGGPSTDTQYF.

A remark on this clonotype: A read error may produce the germline difference seen at one junction end. The chain carries TRBV3-1 and TRBJ1-2; possible D gene TRBD1, 6 bases. CDR1 and CDR2 from the germline V gene are LGHDT and YNNKEL (reference sequence). The CDR3 consists of 16 residues. As DNA, the CDR3 is TGTGCCAGCGGCCAAGACACCGGGACAACCAACCATGGCTACACCTTC. As protein: CASGQDTGTTNHGYTF. The whole variable domain, remainder taken from reference TRBV3-1 and TRBJ1-2, is DTAVSQTPKYLVTQMGNDKSIKCEQNLGHDTMYWYKQDSKKFLKIMFSYNNKELIINETVPNRFSPKSPDKAHLNLHINSLELGDSAVYFCASGQDTGTTNHGYTFGSGTRLTVV.

This clonotype was recorded at least ten times. The rearrangement uses TRBV29-1 and TRBJ2-5; D is perhaps TRBD1 (6 bases). The CDR3 consists of 13 residues. Germline values: CDR1 SQVTM, CDR2 ANQGSEA. V gave up 1 base and J gave up 6 bases, with 12 bases separating them. The CDR3 reads CSVEVAGAKTQYF. The CDR3 coding sequence is TGCAGCGTTGAAGTGGCAGGGGCTAAGACCCAGTACTTC.

The chain employs TRBV29-1 and TRBJ2-2; D tentatively reads TRBD1 or TRBD2 (5 bases each). CDR3 size: 15 residues. The germline V and J ends were trimmed by 7 bases and 0 bases, with 15 bases remaining between them. The germline V gene encodes CDR1 SQVTM and CDR2 ANQGSEA. As DNA, the CDR3 is TGCAGCGGCTCAGCCGGGACCTCGAACACCGGGGAGCTGTTTTTT. The encoded protein is CSGSAGTSNTGELFF.

The genes are TRBV28 and TRBJ1-4, with unresolved D. V was clipped by 2 bases and J by 8 bases, with 12 bases between them. CDR3 size: 14 residues. Germline V gene data show CDR1 as MDHEN and CDR2 as SYDVKM. The CDR3 DNA reads as TGTGCCAGCAGTTTAAAGCGGGGAGGAGAAAAACTGTTTTTT. Encoded protein: CASSLKRGGEKLFF.

The rearrangement links TRBV7-6 to TRBJ2-5; 8 bases are a match to TRBD2. CDR1 is SGHVS, CDR2 FNYEAQ, per germline. V lost 4 bases and J lost 3; bases outside the gene matches: 7. This CDR3 region has 15 residues. The CDR3 DNA is TGTGCCAGCAGCTACAAGCGGGAGTCGGAAGAGACCCAGTACTTC. Translating it yields CASSYKRESEETQYF.

A remark on this clonotype: Germline and junction disagree at one end, which may indicate a read error. CDR3 in amino acids: CASSSGPGVSF. The CDR3 DNA is TGTGCCAGCAGTTCGGGGCCGGGAGTGTCCTTC. The V and J genes are TRBV12-3 or TRBV12-4 and TRBJ1-2; possible D gene TRBD1, 5 bases. The CDR3 is made up of 11 amino acids.